Many counts were recorded for the clone carrying this TCR beta chain. Antigen unknown. This specimen belongs to a study of early T cells in non-severe SARS-CoV-2 infection. Turning to the study itself: Whole-blood bulk RNA, unsorted, was sequenced, and chains were unpaired. The study, taken as a whole, reports: There was a bias toward anti-spike CD8 responses in VDJdb matching, which missed private and CD4 specificities.

The library protocol tagged individual cDNA molecules with unique molecular identifiers. MiXCR, applied by TCRdb to the 5' RACE reads, yields one record per CDR3 protein. The sample has about 80,000 distinct CDR3 sequences, less than 5.5% seen once; the top ten hold under 8%. There are 12 residues in the CDR3. CDR1 and CDR2 (germline): MDHEN, SYDVKM. Trimming pared 5 bases from V and 0 bases from J, leaving 5 bases between. This specimen was whole blood, taken at baseline. This chain joins TRBV28 and TRBJ2-7; tentative D call: TRBD1 (5 bases). The receptor's source is an adult who was a healthcare worker with PCR-confirmed SARS-CoV-2 infection or an uninfected control (not recorded which). The DNA of the CDR3 is TGTGCCAGCAGTGGGGCCTCCTACGAGCAGTACTTC. It codes for CASSGASYEQYF. The variable domain in full, completed from reference TRBV28 and TRBJ2-7, reads DVKVTQSSRYLVKRTGEKVFLECVQDMDHENMFWYRQDPGLGLRLIYFSYDVKMKEKGDIPEGYSVSREKKERFSLILESASTNQTSMYLCASSGASYEQYFGPGTRLTVT.